Below are 10 T cell receptor beta chains sequenced from a single sample in a study of cytomegalovirus exposure and HLA in healthy donors. The PCR ran on 60 Vbeta and 13 Jbeta primers. TCRdb keeps only in-frame clones here, not all; method: immunoSEQ multiplex PCR. The table has 160,000 or so clones, roughly four fifths seen once. What was sequenced was PBMCs. These receptor sequences come from a woman between 50 and 59 years old in good health and CMV-seronegative.

This rearrangement joins TRBV2 to TRBJ2-2; D possibly corresponds to TRBD2 (6 bases). Germline V gene lookup returns CDR1 SNHLY and CDR2 FYNNEI. V lost 10 bases and J lost 0, with 15 bases in between. This CDR3 has 15 residues. CDR3 amino acids: CATQKGGTNTGELFF. The CDR3 DNA is TGTGCCACCCAGAAAGGCGGGACGAACACCGGGGAGCTGTTTTTT.

This clone was counted a few times. The rearrangement uses TRBV7-9 and TRBJ1-2; 8 bases match TRBD1. Germline trimming cut 4 bases from V and 5 bases from J; bases unmatched to any gene: 12. The CDR3 contains 16 residues. Germline-derived CDR1 and CDR2 are SEHNR and FQNEAQ (reference sequence). The CDR3 DNA is TGTGCCAGCAGCTCAGATGGCCCAGGGGGCCTTTATGGCTACACCTTC. Translating gives CASSSDGPGGLYGYTF.

The gene calls are TRBV4-1 and TRBJ2-4; 7 positions match TRBD2. This CDR3 is built from 16 residues. Looked up from germline, CDR1 is MGHRA and CDR2 is YSYEKL. V lost 3 bases and J lost 2; bases outside the gene matches: 7. CDR3 loop: CASSQPRGGTKNIQYF. CDR3 DNA: TGCGCCAGCAGCCAGCCGAGGGGAGGGACCAAAAACATTCAGTACTTC.

This clone was seen more than once but under ten times. The V and J genes are TRBV2 and TRBJ1-1; TRBD1 aligns across 8 bases. Germline values: CDR1 SNHLY, CDR2 FYNNEI. The CDR3 covers 13 residues. V dropped 5 bases and J dropped 7; count of bases not matched to a gene: 6. In DNA, the CDR3 is TGTGCCAGCAGTTTCAGGGGGCTTGGTGAAGCTTTCTTT. It yields the protein CASSFRGLGEAFF.

This sequence joins TRBV19 and TRBJ1-4; perhaps TRBD1 as D (6 bases). Trimming left V 7 bases short and J 6 bases short, with 15 bases between. Germline lookup yields CDR1 LNHDA and CDR2 SQIVND (reference sequence). The CDR3 length is 14 residues. In DNA form, the CDR3 reads TGTGCCAGTATCAAATGGGGGCATGATGAAAAACTGTTTTTT. It yields the protein CASIKWGHDEKLFF.

The chain recombines TRBV2 with TRBJ1-3; 8 bases fit TRBD1. Germline lookup yields CDR1 SNHLY and CDR2 FYNNEI. The CDR3 sequence is 13 residues long. The J segment lost 4 bases and the V segment lost 6 bases, leaving 2 bases of the junction unmatched. This CDR3 reads CASSWTGGNTIYF. The CDR3 DNA follows: TGTGCCAGCAGCTGGACAGGGGGAAACACCATATATTTT.

The chain uses TRBV6-6 and TRBJ1-5; D gene ambiguous. Germline loops: CDR1 MNHNY, CDR2 SVGAGI (reference sequence). Trimming stripped 5 bases from V and 7 bases from J, with 9 bases between. There are 12 residues in the CDR3. For the CDR3, the DNA is TGTGCCAGCAGTGAGACTGTCCAGCCCCAGCATTTT. This sequence encodes CASSETVQPQHF.

The chain combines TRBV28 with TRBJ1-1; unclear D gene. The germline V and J ends were trimmed by 2 bases and 11 bases, with 12 bases remaining between them. Looked up from germline, CDR1 is MDHEN and CDR2 is SYDVKM. This CDR3 has 12 residues. The CDR3 region has the DNA TGTGCCAGCAGTTTAGAACTTGCGGGGGCTTTCTTT. Translation gives CASSLELAGAFF.

J is TRBJ2-6 and V is TRBV6-1; TRBD1 matches 10 bases. In germline, CDR1 is MNHNS, CDR2 SASEGT. The trim removed 11 bases at V and 0 bases at J, leaving 4 bases unmatched. The CDR3 covers 15 residues. CDR3 sequence: CAGDRGLSGANVLTF. The CDR3 region has the DNA TGTGCCGGCGACAGGGGGCTCTCTGGGGCCAACGTCCTGACTTTC.

The chain combines TRBV2 with TRBJ1-1, with D perhaps matching TRBD1 (5 bases). The CDR3 consists of 14 residues. V shed 3 bases and J shed 1 base, with 9 bases lying between them. Per germline, CDR1 SNHLY and CDR2 FYNNEI. In DNA, the CDR3 is TGTGCCAGCAGTGACAGGGTCGGGAACACTGAAGCTTTCTTT. This translates into CASSDRVGNTEAFF.